The 29 T cell receptor beta chains in this list originate from one sample, sequenced in a study of Graves' ophthalmopathy and Graves' hyperthyroidism. The authors amplified TCR beta CDR3 regions, and they did so from RNA transcripts for repertoire sequencing. The library came from an HTBI-primed first-round RT-PCR and a second-round multiplex PCR. MiXCR, applied by TCRdb to the multiplex PCR reads, yields one record per CDR3 protein. The sample has 400,000 to 450,000 distinct CDR3 sequences, around 21% seen once. Sequencing input: peripheral blood. These receptors were collected from a woman under 30 with stable Graves' hyperthyroidism.

The table lists this clonotype with a few counts. The chain combines TRBV24-1 with TRBJ1-2, with 8 positions matching TRBD1. This CDR3 spans 15 amino acids. V was pared by 3 bases and J by 6 bases, with 8 bases of the junction left unmatched. Germline V gene sequence: CDR1 KGHDR, CDR2 SFDVKD. CDR3 in amino acids: CATSDKTGDFDGYTF. The DNA of the CDR3 is TGTGCCACCAGTGATAAGACAGGGGATTTCGATGGCTACACCTTC.

Concerning this clonotype itself: This clone may be a read error of a much larger clone one base away. The chain links TRBV6-1 to TRBJ2-7; D is unclear. Trimming cost V 7 bases and J 2 bases, with 9 bases left between them. CDR3 length: 12 amino acids. Per germline, CDR1 MNHNS and CDR2 SASEGT. The CDR3 here is CASKASPYEQYF. As DNA, the CDR3 is TGTGCCAGCAAGGCCTCCCCCTACGAGCAGTACTTC.

This clonotype was found many times. The chain is built from TRBV28 and TRBJ1-5; D gene ambiguous. Trimming stripped 6 bases from V and 2 bases from J, with 8 bases between. Germline CDR1 reads MDHEN; CDR2 reads SYDVKM. The CDR3 runs to 13 residues. Here the CDR3 DNA reads TGTGCCAGCAGAGCTCCGGGCAATCAGCCCCAGCATTTT. Translating gives CASRAPGNQPQHF.

The chain is built from TRBV11-2 and TRBJ1-1; 10 bases align to TRBD1. The V gene's germline CDR1 is SGHAT and CDR2 FQNNGV. V shed 5 bases, J shed 6 bases, and the junction held 9 bases outside the gene matches. This CDR3 comprises 15 residues. The CDR3 nucleotides are TGTGCCAGCAGCCGGGACAGGGGTCGAGGGGCTGAAGCTTTCTTT. It is translated as CASSRDRGRGAEAFF.

The chain employs TRBV2 and TRBJ1-2, with D uncertain. Germline CDR1 reads SNHLY; CDR2 reads FYNNEI. CDR3 length: 10 amino acids. Trimming took off 6 bases at V and 8 bases at J, with 7 bases between the two ends. The CDR3 loop reads CASSELGYTF. CDR3 bases: TGTGCCAGCAGCGAACTCGGCTACACCTTC.

This clonotype was detected ten times or more. The rearrangement links TRBV28 to TRBJ1-5; D gene unclear. Germline lookup yields CDR1 MDHEN and CDR2 SYDVKM. V was shortened by 4 bases and J by 0 bases, with 16 bases between the two germline ends. The CDR3 spans 17 residues. This chain's CDR3 is CASSSGRTYGSNQPQHF. The CDR3 nucleotides are TGTGCCAGCAGTTCTGGGAGGACGTACGGTAGCAATCAGCCCCAGCATTTT.

This chain connects TRBV7-9 to TRBJ2-7; weak D call: TRBD2 (5 bases). CDR3 size: 14 residues. Germline CDR1 and CDR2: SEHNR and FQNEAQ (reference sequence). V lost 2 bases, J lost 3 bases, and 11 bases lay in between. The CDR3 is CASSLLEGNYEQYF. The CDR3 DNA follows: TGTGCCAGCAGCTTATTAGAGGGTAACTACGAGCAGTACTTC.

The chain has TRBV6-2 or TRBV6-3 and TRBJ2-2; 9 bases agree with TRBD2. The CDR3 extends over 18 amino acids. Germline CDR1 reads MNHEY; CDR2 reads SVGEGT. The ends lost 6 bases at V and 1 base at J; junction bases unmatched: 12. The CDR3 DNA is TGTGCCAGCAGAACCCGGGGCGGGAGGGCCGGGAACACCGGGGAGCTGTTTTTT. This sequence encodes CASRTRGGRAGNTGELFF.

The chain has TRBV7-6 and TRBJ1-2; D is ambiguous. In germline, CDR1 is SGHVS, CDR2 FNYEAQ. This CDR3 spans 19 amino acids. V gave up 3 bases and J gave up 3 bases, with 26 bases separating them. CDR3 bases: TGTGCCAGCAGCTTTTACCCACGGGATGGCAGGCGATCGGACTATGGCTACACCTTC. Translation gives CASSFYPRDGRRSDYGYTF.

This clonotype was counted ten times or more. The rearrangement joins TRBV25-1 to TRBJ2-7, with TRBD1 matching over 11 bases. CDR1 MGHDK and CDR2 SYGVNS come from the germline V gene. Unmatched junction bases numbered 13, after V lost 6 bases and J lost 6 bases. The CDR3 has 16 residues. CDR3 sequence (DNA): TGTGCCAGCAGCTCTCGGACAGGGGGCCATCCCTCCGAGCAGTACTTC. This gives the protein CASSSRTGGHPSEQYF.

This clonotype came up many times. The chain carries TRBV11-2 and TRBJ2-2, with 11 bases matching TRBD2. Germline V gives CDR1 SGHAT, CDR2 FQNNGV. The CDR3 is 19 amino acids. Losses at the gene ends were 1 base for V and 0 bases for J; bases not matched to a gene: 7. DNA of the CDR3: TGTGCCAGCAGCTTAGTTGCTAGCGGGAGGTTCGCGAACACCGGGGAGCTGTTTTTT. It specifies CASSLVASGRFANTGELFF.

There are many counts of this clonotype. This rearrangement joins TRBV6-1 to TRBJ1-5; D may be TRBD1 (5 bases). Germline CDR1 MNHNS, CDR2 SASEGT. The CDR3 covers 17 residues. The germline V and J ends were trimmed by 0 bases and 2 bases, with 14 bases remaining between them. The CDR3 DNA is TGTGCCAGCAGTGAAGCAATCCCCAGGGTAGGCAATCAGCCCCAGCATTTT. Its protein product is CASSEAIPRVGNQPQHF.

At least ten counts were recorded for this clonotype. The rearrangement links TRBV19 to TRBJ1-2; TRBD1 agrees at 7 bases. This CDR3 is 16 amino acids long. J was trimmed by 7 bases and V by 1 base; bases with no gene match: 12. Germline V gene lookup returns CDR1 LNHDA and CDR2 SQIVND (reference sequence). The CDR3 region has the DNA TGTGCCAGTAGTATAGCCCAGGACAGGATGGCTTTTGGCTACACCTTC. It codes for CASSIAQDRMAFGYTF.

The rearrangement joins TRBV6-2 or TRBV6-3 to TRBJ1-1; 9 positions match TRBD1. Germline loops: CDR1 MNHEY, CDR2 SVGEGT. The CDR3 loop spans 13 amino acids. V shed 5 bases and J 8 bases; nucleotides not matched to a gene: 6. This chain's CDR3 is CASSPGQGIEAFF. CDR3 bases: TGTGCCAGCAGTCCGGGACAGGGTATCGAAGCTTTCTTT.

The CDR3 here is CATSDSGVRSAGELFF. Written as DNA, the CDR3 is TGTGCCACCAGTGATTCAGGGGTGCGATCGGCCGGGGAGCTGTTTTTT. V and J are TRBV24-1 and TRBJ2-2; perhaps TRBD1 as D (6 bases). This CDR3 is 16 amino acids long. The ends were cut back, 2 bases at V and 6 bases at J, with 15 bases in the middle. Germline V CDR1 and CDR2: KGHDR, SFDVKD.

This clonotype has only a few counts. V is TRBV7-2 and J is TRBJ2-5; D gene uncertain. From germline, CDR1 is SGHTA and CDR2 FQGNSA. V lost 2 bases, J lost 9 bases, and 10 bases lay in between. The CDR3 spans 12 residues. The CDR3 DNA reads TGTGCCAGCAGCTTACTCGAGCGTGCCCAGTACTTC. Protein product: CASSLLERAQYF.

This clonotype was counted once. The chain joins TRBV30 to TRBJ1-5; TRBD1 matches at 7 bases. The germline CDR1 and CDR2 sequences are GTSNPN and SVGIG (reference sequence). The CDR3 is made up of 15 amino acids. The V gene end was trimmed by 3 bases and the J gene end by 6 bases; junction bases not matched to a gene: 11. This chain's CDR3 is CAWRAQGGAGQPQHF. Here the CDR3 DNA reads TGTGCCTGGAGGGCCCAGGGGGGCGCGGGTCAGCCCCAGCATTTT. Looking up the rest from reference TRBV30 and TRBJ1-5 gives the full variable domain: SQTIHQWPATLVQPVGSPLSLECTVEGTSNPNLYWYRQAAGRGLQLLFYSVGIGQISSEVPQNLSASRPQDRQFILSSKKLLLSDSGFYLCAWRAQGGAGQPQHFGDGTRLSIL.

At least ten counts were recorded for this clonotype. The V gene is TRBV6-2 or TRBV6-3, the J gene TRBJ1-2, with D maybe TRBD1 (6 bases). The CDR3 covers 13 residues. Trimming took off 2 bases at V and 7 bases at J, with 11 bases between the two ends. Germline V lookup: CDR1 MNHEY, CDR2 SVGEGT. CDR3 nucleotides: TGTGCCAGCAGTTACACTACAGGGACTGGCTACACCTTC. Translating it yields CASSYTTGTGYTF.

This clonotype has at least ten counts. This chain links TRBV6-1 with TRBJ2-7; 11 bases align to TRBD1. This CDR3 is 15 amino acids long. In germline, CDR1 is MNHNS, CDR2 SASEGT. After removal of 6 bases from V and 7 bases from J, the junction contained 11 bases not matched to a gene. This CDR3 reads CASRKRGQGAGEQYF. The CDR3 region has the DNA TGTGCCAGCAGGAAAAGAGGACAGGGGGCGGGGGAGCAGTACTTC.

The chain is built from TRBV6-1 and TRBJ2-2, with TRBD2 identical over 14 bases. CDR1 is MNHNS and CDR2 is SASEGT in the germline V gene. Germline trimming cut 5 bases from V and 2 bases from J; bases unmatched to any gene: 4. This CDR3 comprises 17 residues. This CDR3 is CASSTGTSGGNTGELFF. CDR3 nucleotide sequence: TGTGCCAGCAGTACCGGGACTAGCGGGGGAAACACCGGGGAGCTGTTTTTT.

In this sample, this clonotype turned up many times. The V gene is TRBV6-5, the J gene TRBJ1-2, with TRBD1 as a possible D gene (6 bases). Germline V gene data show CDR1 as MNHEY and CDR2 as SVGAGI. Trimming removed 4 bases from V and 4 bases from J, with 22 bases in between. The CDR3 has 17 amino acids. Here the CDR3 reads CASSSKPGGARGYGYTF. The CDR3 DNA reads TGTGCCAGCAGTTCTAAGCCGGGGGGGGCGCGGGGCTATGGCTACACCTTC.

At least ten counts were recorded for this clonotype. The chain combines TRBV30 with TRBJ1-5; 7 bases line up with TRBD1. Germline CDR1 is GTSNPN and CDR2 is SVGIG (reference sequence). The CDR3 has 19 residues. Trimming cost V 3 bases and J 0 bases; bases outside gene matches: 17. CDR3 protein: CAWRPYGTVNTYSNQPQHF. In DNA form, the CDR3 reads TGTGCCTGGAGGCCTTACGGGACAGTGAATACCTATAGCAATCAGCCCCAGCATTTT.

This clonotype was counted ten times or more. The genes are TRBV6-5 and TRBJ2-5; 9 nucleotides line up with TRBD2. Germline V CDR1 and CDR2: MNHEY, SVGAGI. The CDR3 has 16 amino acids. The V gene end was trimmed by 2 bases and the J gene end by 7 bases; junction bases not matched to a gene: 11. CDR3 DNA sequence: TGTGCCAGCAGTTACAGTTCGCTAGCGGGGCCCGGGACCCAGTACTTC. Translated, it gives CASSYSSLAGPGTQYF.

The sample holds many counts of this clonotype. The rearrangement joins TRBV20-1 to TRBJ2-7; perhaps TRBD1 as D (5 bases). The length of the CDR3 is 12 residues. With 3 bases removed from V and 3 bases from J, the gap between germline ends came to 9 bases. Germline V gives CDR1 DFQATT, CDR2 SNEGSKA (reference sequence). The CDR3 DNA is TGCAGTGCTAGTCTTCAGGGCTACGAGCAGTACTTC. It codes for CSASLQGYEQYF.

For this clonotype: A junction end diverges from the germline sequence, so it may reflect a read error. V usage is TRBV6-1 and J usage is TRBJ1-1, with a tentative D call TRBD1 (5 bases). Germline V CDR1 and CDR2: MNHNS, SASEGT. The CDR3 runs to 14 residues. The CDR3 protein is CASSETVGRTDAFF. DNA of the CDR3: TGTGCCAGCAGTGAAACAGTGGGGCGCACTGATGCTTTCTTT.

This clonotype occurred many times. The rearrangement uses TRBV20-1 and TRBJ1-1; no clear D. Looked up from germline, CDR1 is DFQATT and CDR2 is SNEGSKA (reference sequence). The CDR3 is made up of 14 amino acids. V lost 1 base and J lost 1, with 10 bases in between. The DNA for the CDR3 is TGCAGTGCTAGAGTTAGCAGGCAGAACACTGAAGCTTTCTTT. Translating gives CSARVSRQNTEAFF.

This clonotype was counted many times. The V and J genes are TRBV3-1 and TRBJ2-4; TRBD2 is a possible D gene (6 bases). The CDR3 has 14 residues. Between the trimmed V and J ends, which lost 1 base and 7 bases, there was a span of 11 bases. Germline V gene lookup returns CDR1 LGHDT and CDR2 YNNKEL (reference sequence). CDR3 loop: CASSQGVGRNIQYF. In nucleotides, the CDR3 is TGTGCCAGCAGCCAAGGGGTAGGGAGGAACATTCAGTACTTC.

This clonotype appeared a few times. The genes are TRBV4-3 and TRBJ2-7, with 9 bases that match TRBD2. The CDR3 loop spans 15 amino acids. With 0 bases clipped from V and 3 bases from J, the junction kept 3 bases outside the gene matches. Per the germline V gene, CDR1 is LGHNA and CDR2 is YSLEER. DNA of the CDR3: TGCGCCAGCAGCCAAGATAGGCGGGAGGGCTACGAGCAGTACTTC. It translates to CASSQDRREGYEQYF.

The chain links TRBV2 to TRBJ1-5; D unclear. CDR3 length: 15 amino acids. The ends were cut back, 1 base at V and 2 bases at J, with 9 bases in the middle. Germline-derived CDR1 and CDR2 are SNHLY and FYNNEI. The CDR3 DNA reads TGTGCCAGCAGTGAAGTACGACGGCGCAATCAGCCCCAGCATTTT. Its protein product is CASSEVRRRNQPQHF.